This TCR beta chain was recorded in a study of T cells after yellow fever vaccination. It was through 5'RACE template switching that TCR cDNA was made, with a universal primer site and UMIs added. From the 5' RACE reads, TCRdb called clonotypes with MiXCR, one entry per CDR3 protein. The table lists about 260,000 distinct CDR3 sequences, about 5.2% of them singletons. The study, taken as a whole, reports: In post-booster samples, most primary-vaccination clones reappeared (approximately 95% CD4, 75% to 90% CD8). FACS-sorted repertoires might harbor abundant contaminating clonotypes from the bulk population. When the response was secondary, it was weaker but reached its peak faster, day 5 versus 15.

Worth noting for this clonotype: Its target is not known.

Germline trimming cut 0 bases from V and 8 bases from J; bases unmatched to any gene: 8. The length of the CDR3 is 17 residues. The sequence was obtained from a man aged 18-30 years who received the YFV17D yellow fever vaccine. This chain connects TRBV12-3 or TRBV12-4 to TRBJ2-1; TRBD2 matches at 12 bases. Here the sequenced sample was CD4+ T cells sorted from PBMCs, taken on the day of the yellow fever booster vaccination. This CDR3 is CASSLAGLAGFRDEQFF. Here the CDR3 DNA reads TGTGCCAGCAGTTTAGCGGGACTAGCGGGTTTTAGAGATGAGCAGTTCTTC.